This passage covers 10 T cell receptor beta chains from one sample sequenced in a study of blood T cell repertoires in COVID-19. The table came from immunoSEQ multiplex PCR; TCRdb's copy has only in-frame clones and leaves some out. The table has approximately 270,000 clones, roughly nine tenths seen once. Sequences were obtained from PBMCs or T cells enriched from blood (not recorded which). Every receptor here comes from a human donor in a cohort exposed to, infected with or recovered from COVID-19 (not recorded which). The donor label of this sample is uncertain.

The V and J genes are TRBV7-3 and TRBJ1-2, with D possibly being TRBD1 (5 bases). Germline V gene data show CDR1 as SGHTA and CDR2 as FQGTGA. The CDR3 is made up of 15 amino acids. V gave up 4 bases and J gave up 5 bases, with 17 bases separating them. CDR3 coding DNA: TGTGCCAGCAGCTCAAGACAGCCTAGTATGTATGGCTACACCTTC. It specifies CASSSRQPSMYGYTF.

The DNA of the CDR3 is TGCAGCGTTGAAGGCCTGACAGGGACGAAGGCCTACGAGCAGTACTTC. The encoded protein is CSVEGLTGTKAYEQYF. The chain recombines TRBV29-1 with TRBJ2-7; 7 nucleotides line up with TRBD1. Germline V gives CDR1 SQVTM, CDR2 ANQGSEA. V dropped 1 base and J dropped 2; count of bases not matched to a gene: 11. The CDR3 extends over 16 amino acids.

This sequence joins TRBV9 and TRBJ1-2; a weak D match, TRBD1 (6 bases). The CDR3 contains 15 residues. V was shortened by 0 bases and J by 5 bases, with 14 bases between the two germline ends. Germline V gene sequence: CDR1 SGDLS, CDR2 YYNGEE. This CDR3 is CASSVGSPGVYGYTF. The DNA of the CDR3 is TGTGCCAGCAGCGTAGGCTCACCAGGGGTGTATGGCTACACCTTC. Full variable domain (remainder filled in from reference TRBV9 and TRBJ1-2): DSGVTQTPKHLITATGQRVTLRCSPRSGDLSVYWYQQSLDQGLQFLIQYYNGEERAKGNILERFSAQQFPDLHSELNLSSLELGDSALYFCASSVGSPGVYGYTFGSGTRLTVV.

The chain uses TRBV11-3 and TRBJ2-2; D is perhaps TRBD2 (6 bases). This CDR3 contains 17 residues. Germline loops: CDR1 SGHNT, CDR2 YENEEA. Trimming stripped 3 bases from V and 0 bases from J, with 14 bases between. The CDR3 is CASSLEGLGANTGELFF. The CDR3 DNA is TGTGCCAGCAGCTTGGAGGGGCTGGGGGCGAACACCGGGGAGCTGTTTTTT.

The rearrangement joins TRBV2 to TRBJ2-3; 7 bases match TRBD1. V shed 8 bases and J 4 bases; nucleotides not matched to a gene: 12. CDR1 is SNHLY, CDR2 FYNNEI, per germline. This CDR3 contains 15 residues. The CDR3 protein is CASVPVTGRADTQYF. Written as DNA, the CDR3 is TGTGCCAGCGTCCCGGTGACAGGGAGAGCAGATACGCAGTATTTT.

This chain connects TRBV19 to TRBJ1-1, with TRBD1 matching 8 bases. The length of the CDR3 is 12 residues. The germline gives CDR1 LNHDA, CDR2 SQIVND (reference sequence). The J segment lost 11 bases and the V segment lost 5 bases, leaving 7 bases of the junction unmatched. CDR3 amino acids: CASSPQGATAFF. The DNA for the CDR3 is TGTGCCAGTAGTCCTCAGGGGGCTACGGCTTTCTTT.

This clone has only one observation. V gene TRBV5-1 combines with J gene TRBJ1-3, with a possible D match to TRBD1 (6 bases). V dropped 4 bases and J dropped 4 bases, with 18 bases sitting between them. Germline V gives CDR1 SGHRS, CDR2 YFSETQ. CDR3 length: 16 residues. As DNA, the CDR3 is TGCGCCAGCAGCCTTGGGACACTGTTTGGGGGAAACACCATATATTTT. This codes for CASSLGTLFGGNTIYF.

Details on this clone: Other DNA variants within this sample encode the same CDR3. The genes are TRBV19 and TRBJ1-5; 8 nucleotides line up with TRBD1. The length of the CDR3 is 15 residues. Germline CDR1 LNHDA, CDR2 SQIVND (reference sequence). The junction had 5 bases not matched to a gene; V was cut back by 5 bases and J by 2 bases. CDR3 nucleotide sequence: TGTGCCAGTAGTGGAACAGGGGGGGGCAATCAGCCCCAGCATTTT. Amino acid sequence: CASSGTGGGNQPQHF.

The V and J genes are TRBV3-1 (or the pseudogene TRBV3-2) and TRBJ2-5, with TRBD2 identical over 7 bases. The CDR3 consists of 15 residues. V was clipped by 4 bases and J by 5 bases; unmatched bases: 10. CDR1 is LGHDT, CDR2 YNNKEL, per germline (reference sequence). The CDR3 DNA is TGTGCCAGCAGCCCGGGGGGATTAGCGGGTGAGACCCAGTACTTC. Protein: CASSPGGLAGETQYF.

This chain joins TRBV14 and TRBJ2-7, with D hard to call. Trimming left V 0 bases short and J 2 bases short, with 8 bases between. The CDR3 covers 14 residues. Germline CDR1 is SGHDN and CDR2 is FVKESK. CDR3 residues: CASSQDLRPYEQYF. The CDR3 DNA reads TGTGCCAGCAGCCAAGACCTCAGGCCCTACGAGCAGTACTTC.